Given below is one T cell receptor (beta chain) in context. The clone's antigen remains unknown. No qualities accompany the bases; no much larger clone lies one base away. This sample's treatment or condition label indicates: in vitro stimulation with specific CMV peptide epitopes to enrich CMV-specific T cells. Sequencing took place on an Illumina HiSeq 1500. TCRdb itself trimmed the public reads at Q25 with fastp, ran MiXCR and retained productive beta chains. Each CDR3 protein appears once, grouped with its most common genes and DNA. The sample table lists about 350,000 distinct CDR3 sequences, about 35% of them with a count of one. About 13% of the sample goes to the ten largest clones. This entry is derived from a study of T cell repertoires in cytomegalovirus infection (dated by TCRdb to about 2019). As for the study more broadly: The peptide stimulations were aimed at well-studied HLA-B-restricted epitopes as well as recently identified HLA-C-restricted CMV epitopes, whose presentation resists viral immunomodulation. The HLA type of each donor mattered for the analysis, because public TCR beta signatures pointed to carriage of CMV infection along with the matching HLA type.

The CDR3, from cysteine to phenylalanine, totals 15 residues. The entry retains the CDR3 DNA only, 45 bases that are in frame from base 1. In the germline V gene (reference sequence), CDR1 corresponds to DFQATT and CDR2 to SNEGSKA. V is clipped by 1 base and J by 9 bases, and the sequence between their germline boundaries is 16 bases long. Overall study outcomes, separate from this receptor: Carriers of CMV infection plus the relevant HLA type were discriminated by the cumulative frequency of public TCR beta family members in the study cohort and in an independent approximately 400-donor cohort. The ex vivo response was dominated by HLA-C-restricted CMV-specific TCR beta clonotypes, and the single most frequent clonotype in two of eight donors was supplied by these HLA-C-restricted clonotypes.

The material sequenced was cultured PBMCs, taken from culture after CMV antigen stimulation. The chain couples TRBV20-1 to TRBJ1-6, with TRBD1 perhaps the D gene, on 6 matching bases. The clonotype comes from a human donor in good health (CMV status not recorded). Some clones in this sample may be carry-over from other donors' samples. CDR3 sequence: CSARAGGLSRSPLHF. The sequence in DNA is TGCAGTGCTAGAGCCGGGGGGCTCTCTCGTTCACCCCTCCACTTT.